The clone carrying this T cell receptor beta chain was seen only a few times. Assay: immunoSEQ multiplex PCR; the TCRdb copy retains only in-frame clones and omits some. This table has tens of thousands of clones, around 80% appearing once. The sample is drawn from a study of T cell responses to AZD1222 COVID-19 vaccine. This CDR3 is built from 15 residues. Trimming removed 5 bases from V and 2 bases from J, with 16 bases in between. Germline-derived CDR1 and CDR2 are SGHAT and FQNNGV. The sequenced sample was peripheral blood, obtained on day 0 of AZD1222 vaccination. The genes are TRBV11-2 and TRBJ2-7; possible D gene TRBD1, 5 bases. This TCR was sampled from an adult in good health. CDR3 nucleotide sequence: TGTGCCAGCAGCCTTAGACAGCCCGGGCCCTACGAGCAGTACTTC. This codes for CASSLRQPGPYEQYF. The full variable domain, with the rest looked up from reference TRBV11-2 and TRBJ2-7, is EAGVAQSPRYKIIEKRQSVAFWCNPISGHATLYWYQQILGQGPKLLIQFQNNGVVDDSQLPKDRFSAERLKGVDSTLKIQPAKLEDSAVYLCASSLRQPGPYEQYFGPGTRLTVT.